This T cell receptor (beta chain) was observed in a study of blood T cell repertoires in COVID-19. The overall study: Italy, Spain and the United States were the sources of the convalescent and acute COVID-19 samples.

The CDR3 has 15 amino acids. Trimming took 5 bases from V and 4 from J, leaving 15 bases between them. CDR1 is LNHDA and CDR2 is SQIVND in the germline V gene (reference sequence). Original handling: Reference gene primer amplification gave nucleated cell count estimates. Only in-frame clones appear in the TCRdb table, and some are missing; sequencing was by immunoSEQ multiplex PCR. That table supplies the V and J calls and clone size; D and trimming were determined from the DNA. Altogether about 90,000 clones are present, 90% being singletons, with the ten largest covering around 5.1%. This receptor was taken from a man in his forties or fifties with acute or convalescent COVID-19. This rearrangement joins TRBV19 to TRBJ1-5, with a tentative D call TRBD1 (5 bases). The source material was peripheral blood. CDR3 in amino acids: CASSPIDSVNQPQHF. The CDR3 coding sequence is TGTGCCAGTAGTCCGATTGACAGCGTTAATCAGCCCCAGCATTTT. The complete variable domain, with remaining parts taken from reference TRBV19 and TRBJ1-5, reads DGGITQSPKYLFRKEGQNVTLSCEQNLNHDAMYWYRQDPGQGLRLIYYSQIVNDFQKGDIAEGYSVSREKKESFPLTVTSAQKNPTAFYLCASSPIDSVNQPQHFGDGTRLSIL.